This passage covers 8 T cell receptor beta chains from one sample sequenced in a study of pediatric ulcerative colitis. Measured with immunoSEQ multiplex PCR; TCRdb has only the in-frame clones, and not every one. The profile covers 5,000 or so clones, with over 85% appearing a single time and roughly 1.1% taken by the ten largest. The sequenced material came from blood. All receptors come from a boy younger than 18 who was a control in a study of pediatric ulcerative colitis.

This clone was seen a handful of times. The gene calls are TRBV19 and TRBJ1-5; 9 bases fit TRBD1. The CDR3 has 16 residues. Per germline, CDR1 LNHDA and CDR2 SQIVND (reference sequence). With 5 bases clipped from V and 9 bases from J, the junction kept 14 bases outside the gene matches. The CDR3 nucleotides read TGTGCCAGTAGTTGGGACAGGGACAACCGTGGTCCGCCCCAGCATTTT. Translating gives CASSWDRDNRGPPQHF.

J is TRBJ1-2 and V is TRBV6-1, with D possibly being TRBD1 (6 bases). V gave up 11 bases and J gave up 6 bases, with 22 bases separating them. The CDR3 length is 14 residues. Germline CDR1 is MNHNS and CDR2 is SASEGT. CDR3 loop: CASLPPTGVNGYTF. CDR3 bases: TGTGCCTCATTGCCCCCGACAGGAGTGAATGGCTACACCTTC.

The gene calls are TRBV11-2 and TRBJ1-5; 8 bases map to TRBD1. The trim removed 4 bases at V and 5 bases at J, leaving 7 bases unmatched. This CDR3 has 15 amino acids. Germline CDR1 is SGHAT and CDR2 is FQNNGV. CDR3 bases: TGTGCCAGCAGCTCACAGCCGACAGGGGATCAGCCCCAGCATTTT. It yields the protein CASSSQPTGDQPQHF. The complete variable domain, with remaining parts taken from reference TRBV11-2 and TRBJ1-5, reads EAGVAQSPRYKIIEKRQSVAFWCNPISGHATLYWYQQILGQGPKLLIQFQNNGVVDDSQLPKDRFSAERLKGVDSTLKIQPAKLEDSAVYLCASSSQPTGDQPQHFGDGTRLSIL.

The CDR3 sequence: CASSLASGRSYEQYV. For the CDR3, the DNA is TGTGCCAGCAGCTTAGCTAGCGGGAGGTCCTACGAGCAGTACGTC. The chain joins TRBV7-2 to TRBJ2-7; 10 bases are a match to TRBD2. This CDR3 is built from 15 residues. Germline trimming cut 0 bases from V and 1 base from J; bases unmatched to any gene: 0. Looked up from germline, CDR1 is SGHTA and CDR2 is FQGNSA.

V usage is TRBV5-5 and J usage is TRBJ1-5; TRBD1 might be the D (5 bases). The CDR3 contains 13 residues. Trimming took off 5 bases at V and 6 bases at J, with 12 bases between the two ends. Germline loops: CDR1 SGHKS, CDR2 YYEKEE (reference sequence). The CDR3: CASSPPQGQPQHF. The CDR3 coding sequence is TGTGCCAGCAGTCCTCCTCAGGGTCAGCCCCAGCATTTT.

The chain uses TRBV5-1 and TRBJ2-3, with no clear D. Deletions cut 3 bases from V and 1 base from J, with 3 bases between. The CDR3 spans 12 residues. Per germline, CDR1 SGHRS and CDR2 YFSETQ. CDR3 residues: CASSYGTDTQYF. The CDR3 DNA is TGCGCCAGCAGCTACGGCACAGATACGCAGTATTTT.

The genes are TRBV4-3 and TRBJ2-5; 11 nucleotides align to TRBD2. Germline CDR1 LGHNA, CDR2 YSLEER. This CDR3 comprises 14 residues. V dropped 8 bases and J dropped 4; count of bases not matched to a gene: 6. The CDR3 protein is CASSTGTSGETQYF. As DNA, the CDR3 is TGCGCCAGCTCGACCGGGACTAGCGGAGAGACCCAGTACTTC.

V gene TRBV6-1 combines with J gene TRBJ2-7; D not certain. Germline CDR1 reads MNHNS; CDR2 reads SASEGT. V lost 0 bases and J lost 6, with 3 bases in between. The CDR3 contains 11 residues. The CDR3 loop is CASSEAREQYF. The CDR3, as DNA: TGTGCCAGCAGTGAAGCGCGCGAGCAGTACTTC.